This T cell receptor beta chain was sequenced in a study of T cells of healthy individuals. TCRdb re-called the 5' RACE reads with MiXCR, one entry per CDR3 protein. This table has around 79,000 distinct CDR3 sequences, approximately 4.8% appearing once. With 6 bases removed from V and 8 bases from J, the gap between germline ends came to 11 bases. The CDR3 spans 12 residues. In germline, CDR1 is SNHLY, CDR2 FYNNEI. This clonotype has only a few counts. The chain combines TRBV2 with TRBJ2-1, with D perhaps matching TRBD2 (5 bases). The TCR originated in a female donor in good health. CDR3 DNA sequence: TGTGCCAGCAGCGCCCTGAGGGATGAGCAGTTCTTC. Residues: CASSALRDEQFF.